One sample yielded the 6 T cell receptor beta chains listed below, sequenced in a study of blood T cell repertoires in COVID-19. The table came from immunoSEQ multiplex PCR; TCRdb's copy has only in-frame clones and leaves some out. Among about 140,000 clones listed, approximately 83% were seen once. Sequenced input: peripheral blood. The receptor set was obtained from a human donor in a cohort sampled during active COVID-19.

The chain joins TRBV7-9 to TRBJ1-4, with a possible D match to TRBD1 (6 bases). In germline, CDR1 is SEHNR, CDR2 FQNEAQ (reference sequence). V lost 3 bases to trimming and J lost 8 bases, with 16 bases between them. The CDR3 is 15 amino acids. The CDR3 reads CASSFTGGLKEKLFF. CDR3 sequence (DNA): TGTGCCAGCAGCTTTACGGGGGGCCTTAAGGAAAAACTGTTTTTT.

This clone was found once. The V and J genes are TRBV5-1 and TRBJ2-2; 7 bases are shared with TRBD1. The CDR3 has 15 residues. Per germline, CDR1 SGHRS and CDR2 YFSETQ. V lost 4 bases and J lost 0; bases outside the gene matches: 3. CDR3 in amino acids: CASSHDRANTGELFF. CDR3 coding DNA: TGCGCCAGCAGCCACGACAGGGCGAACACCGGGGAGCTGTTTTTT.

J is TRBJ1-4 and V is TRBV5-1, with 10 bases fitting TRBD1. Per the germline V gene, CDR1 is SGHRS and CDR2 is YFSETQ. V was clipped by 4 bases and J by 6 bases; unmatched bases: 9. This CDR3 is built from 16 residues. The chain's CDR3 is CASSPGQGGWYEKLFF. The CDR3 DNA sequence: TGCGCCAGCAGCCCTGGACAGGGGGGTTGGTATGAAAAACTGTTTTTT.

This clone appeared a single time. V usage is TRBV6-5 and J usage is TRBJ1-1; unclear D gene. The germline CDR1 and CDR2 sequences are MNHEY and SVGAGI. V lost 6 bases, J lost 7 bases, and 15 bases lay in between. The CDR3 runs to 13 residues. Written as DNA, the CDR3 is TGTGCCAGCAGCCTCTCCTCAGGTTTTGAAGCTTTCTTT. Amino acids: CASSLSSGFEAFF.

Only a few counts were recorded for this clone. The J gene is TRBJ2-6, the V gene TRBV28; 8 nucleotides agree with TRBD1. The V and J ends lost 3 bases and 1 base, in that order; junction bases with no gene match: 11. Germline V gives CDR1 MDHEN, CDR2 SYDVKM. The CDR3 consists of 19 residues. The CDR3 nucleotides are TGTGCCAGCAGTTTTATCCCAGGGGGCGGTTTTTCTGGGGCCAACGTCCTGACTTTC. Protein product: CASSFIPGGGFSGANVLTF.

This clone was counted a single time. The genes are TRBV5-1 and TRBJ1-1; 7 bases fit TRBD1. Trimming took 3 bases from V and 1 from J; bases not matched to a gene: 3. The CDR3 covers 14 residues. Looked up from germline, CDR1 is SGHRS and CDR2 is YFSETQ. The CDR3 DNA follows: TGCGCCAGCAGCTGGGGGACAGCGAACACTGAAGCTTTCTTT. It codes for CASSWGTANTEAFF.